This passage covers 7 T cell receptor beta chains from one sample sequenced in a study of T cell responses to AZD1222 COVID-19 vaccine. Using immunoSEQ multiplex PCR, the repertoire was profiled, and TCRdb retains in-frame clones only, with some absent. The repertoire includes some 100,000 clones, roughly 89% of them detected once, and about a sixth sits in the top ten. The specimen was peripheral blood, collected on day 0 of AZD1222 vaccination. Receptors were obtained from an adult in good health.

The chain couples TRBV13 to TRBJ1-1; D gene ambiguous. In germline, CDR1 is PRHDT, CDR2 FYEKMQ (reference sequence). Trimming removed 11 bases from V and 0 bases from J, with 19 bases in between. The CDR3 spans 15 residues. Here the CDR3 DNA reads TGTGCCGACCTTTTAAACGTCGCCATGAACACTGAAGCTTTCTTT. It is translated as CADLLNVAMNTEAFF.

The chain couples TRBV3-1 (or the pseudogene TRBV3-2) to TRBJ1-4; 8 bases are shared with TRBD1. V dropped 3 bases and J dropped 7; count of bases not matched to a gene: 7. Germline V gene lookup returns CDR1 LGHDT and CDR2 YNNKEL (reference sequence). This CDR3 region has 15 residues. CDR3 nucleotide sequence: TGTGCCAGCAGCCAGGGGCAGGGGGCACGTGAAAAACTGTTTTTT. Its protein product is CASSQGQGAREKLFF.

The chain employs TRBV25-1 and TRBJ2-3; TRBD2 matches at 10 bases. Germline V gives CDR1 MGHDK, CDR2 SYGVNS. V shed 5 bases and J 3 bases; nucleotides not matched to a gene: 14. The CDR3 totals 18 residues. The CDR3 DNA is TGTGCCAGCAGTACGCCTAGCGGGAGAAAGGGTGTAACAGATACGCAGTATTTT. It specifies CASSTPSGRKGVTDTQYF.

The chain employs TRBV5-6 and TRBJ2-7; tentatively, D is TRBD1 (8 bases). With 0 bases removed from V and 3 bases from J, the gap between germline ends came to 22 bases. Per germline, CDR1 SGHDT and CDR2 YYEEEE. The CDR3 consists of 18 residues. The CDR3 sequence: CASSLALDREGRGYEQYF. The DNA of the CDR3 is TGTGCCAGCAGCTTGGCCCTGGACAGGGAGGGTCGTGGCTACGAGCAGTACTTC.

J is TRBJ1-1 and V is TRBV28; D remains unclear. Germline assignment: CDR1 MDHEN and CDR2 SYDVKM. The CDR3 length is 15 residues. The V end lost 1 base, the J end lost 11 bases, and 20 bases lay between the germline ends. This CDR3 is CASSLSAGGRAVAFF. CDR3 DNA: TGTGCCAGCAGTTTATCGGCAGGCGGCAGAGCCGTGGCTTTCTTT.

The chain uses TRBV18 and TRBJ2-2, with 14 bases identical to TRBD2. This CDR3 spans 19 amino acids. After removal of 0 bases from V and 3 bases from J, the junction contained 6 bases not matched to a gene. Germline CDR1 KGHSH, CDR2 LQKENI. CDR3 DNA: TGTGCCAGCTCACCACCGAGCCAGGGACTAGCGGGGGACACCGGGGAGCTGTTTTTT. This codes for CASSPPSQGLAGDTGELFF.

The rearrangement joins TRBV30 to TRBJ1-1, with TRBD1 matching over 7 bases. The CDR3 is made up of 12 amino acids. V dropped 4 bases and J dropped 5; count of bases not matched to a gene: 4. Germline CDR1 reads GTSNPN; CDR2 reads SVGIG (reference sequence). The CDR3 region is CAWTQGGTEAFF. The CDR3 coding sequence is TGTGCCTGGACCCAGGGGGGGACTGAAGCTTTCTTT.